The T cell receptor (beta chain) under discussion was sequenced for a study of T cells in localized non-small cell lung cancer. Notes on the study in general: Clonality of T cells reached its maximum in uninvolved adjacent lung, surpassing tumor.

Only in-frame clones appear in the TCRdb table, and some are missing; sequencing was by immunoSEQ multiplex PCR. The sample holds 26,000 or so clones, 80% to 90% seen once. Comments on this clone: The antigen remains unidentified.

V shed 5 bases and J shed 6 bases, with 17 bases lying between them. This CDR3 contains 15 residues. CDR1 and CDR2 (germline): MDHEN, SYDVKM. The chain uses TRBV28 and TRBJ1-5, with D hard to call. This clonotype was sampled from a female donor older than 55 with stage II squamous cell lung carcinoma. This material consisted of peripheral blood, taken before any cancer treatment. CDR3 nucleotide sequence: TGTGCCAGCAGTCTGCAAGGGAGAGCGGCTCAGCCCCAGCATTTT. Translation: CASSLQGRAAQPQHF.